The 20 T cell receptor beta chains below all came from one sample that was sequenced in a study of cytomegalovirus exposure and HLA in healthy donors (dated by TCRdb to about 2017). Libraries were constructed by the immunoSEQ multiplex PCR assay. TCRdb holds this immuneACCESS table with in-frame rearrangements only. Some clones are missing; in checked studies, unresolved V genes explain under half, and the rest has no known cause. The sample contains about 130,000 clones, 89% of them found a single time. 2% to 2.5% of the sample is held by the ten biggest clonotypes. The material sequenced was PBMCs. The receptors were gathered from a woman aged 18-30 years in good health and CMV-seronegative.

V and J are TRBV27 and TRBJ2-5; D remains unclear. Trimming pared 1 base from V and 4 bases from J, leaving 10 bases between. The CDR3 is 14 amino acids. CDR1 and CDR2 (germline): MNHEY, SMNVEV (reference sequence). CDR3 residues: CASSLYAEIETQYF. The CDR3 DNA reads as TGTGCCAGCAGTTTATACGCCGAGATAGAGACCCAGTACTTC.

The rearrangement links TRBV4-2 to TRBJ2-3; maybe TRBD2 (5 bases). CDR3 length: 15 amino acids. V gave up 0 bases and J gave up 3 bases, with 10 bases separating them. Germline V lookup: CDR1 LGHNA, CDR2 YNFKEQ. CDR3 DNA: TGTGCCAGCAGCCAAGAACTAGTAGGGACAGATACGCAGTATTTT. This sequence encodes CASSQELVGTDTQYF.

The V and J genes are TRBV27 and TRBJ2-7; TRBD1 matches 10 bases. J lost 6 bases, V lost 5 bases, and 7 bases had no gene match. Germline V CDR1 and CDR2: MNHEY, SMNVEV (reference sequence). The CDR3 contains 14 residues. The CDR3, as DNA: TGTGCCAGCAGTCCCTGGACAGGGGGTGGCGAGCAGTACTTC. This gives the protein CASSPWTGGGEQYF.

The chain uses TRBV18 and TRBJ2-1; TRBD2 matches 7 bases. The V gene's germline CDR1 is KGHSH and CDR2 LQKENI. This CDR3 comprises 13 residues. Unmatched junction bases numbered 2, after V lost 3 bases and J lost 6 bases. CDR3 nucleotides: TGTGCCAGCTCACCGCGGACTAGCAATGAGCAGTTCTTC. It yields the protein CASSPRTSNEQFF.

V usage is TRBV19 and J usage is TRBJ2-3; 9 positions agree with TRBD2. This CDR3 is 14 amino acids long. With 5 bases clipped from V and 6 bases from J, the junction kept 6 bases outside the gene matches. Germline CDR1 LNHDA, CDR2 SQIVND (reference sequence). The CDR3 DNA follows: TGTGCCAGTAGTCCGACTAGCGGTCGGGATACGCAGTATTTT. Translating it yields CASSPTSGRDTQYF.

J is TRBJ2-7 and V is TRBV6-5; D may be TRBD1 (5 bases). CDR1 is MNHEY, CDR2 SVGAGI, per germline. Between the trimmed V and J ends, which lost 5 bases and 0 bases, there was a span of 14 bases. The CDR3 runs 15 residues. In DNA form, the CDR3 reads TGTGCCAGCAGTATCAGACAGAGGAGCTCCTACGAGCAGTACTTC. Translation: CASSIRQRSSYEQYF.

This chain links TRBV6-1 with TRBJ2-3; no definite D call. The CDR3 consists of 14 residues. Germline CDR1 is MNHNS and CDR2 is SASEGT. V gave up 1 base and J gave up 2 bases, with 7 bases separating them. The CDR3 is CASSEETPTDTQYF. The CDR3 DNA sequence: TGTGCCAGCAGTGAAGAGACACCCACAGATACGCAGTATTTT.

The chain carries TRBV4-1 and TRBJ2-1, with 13 bases matching TRBD2. The CDR3 is made up of 18 amino acids. V dropped 2 bases and J dropped 1; count of bases not matched to a gene: 5. From germline, CDR1 is MGHRA and CDR2 YSYEKL. CDR3 loop: CASSQLTSGRRSYNEQFF. The CDR3 nucleotides read TGCGCCAGCAGCCAACTGACTAGCGGGAGGCGATCCTACAATGAGCAGTTCTTC.

The chain combines TRBV10-3 with TRBJ2-3; 14 nucleotides align to TRBD2. Germline lookup yields CDR1 ENHRY and CDR2 SYGVKD. CDR3 size: 18 residues. The V segment lost 3 bases and the J segment 0 bases; nucleotides outside the gene matches: 5. This CDR3 is CAISDSGLAGVSTDTQYF. The CDR3 nucleotides read TGTGCCATCAGTGATTCGGGACTAGCGGGGGTAAGCACAGATACGCAGTATTTT.

V usage is TRBV30 and J usage is TRBJ2-1, with D unresolved. The CDR3 length is 13 residues. Trimming took off 5 bases at V and 4 bases at J, with 12 bases between the two ends. Looked up from germline, CDR1 is GTSNPN and CDR2 is SVGIG (reference sequence). The DNA for the CDR3 is TGTGCCTGGTACAGTAATCGGTACAATGAGCAGTTCTTC. As protein: CAWYSNRYNEQFF.

The chain uses TRBV7-9 and TRBJ2-1; perhaps TRBD2 as D (6 bases). Germline CDR1 is SEHNR and CDR2 is FQNEAQ (reference sequence). The CDR3 sequence is 15 residues long. The V end was cut by 5 bases, the J end by 7 bases, with 18 bases between. CDR3 protein: CASSPRTTAGNEQFF. CDR3 DNA: TGTGCCAGCAGCCCAAGGACGACTGCGGGGAATGAGCAGTTCTTC.

Turning to this clone: The same CDR3 also results from other DNA sequences found in this sample. The chain uses TRBV5-6 and TRBJ2-7; 14 nucleotides agree with TRBD2. This CDR3 is built from 15 residues. Per the germline V gene, CDR1 is SGHDT and CDR2 is YYEEEE. The V segment lost 4 bases and the J segment 4 bases; nucleotides outside the gene matches: 4. The CDR3 loop reads CASSLGLAGVYEQYF. The CDR3 coding sequence is TGTGCCAGCAGCCTGGGACTAGCGGGAGTATACGAGCAGTACTTC. The whole variable domain, remainder taken from reference TRBV5-6 and TRBJ2-7, is DAGVTQSPTHLIKTRGQQVTLRCSPKSGHDTVSWYQQALGQGPQFIFQYYEEEERQRGNFPDRFSGHQFPNYSSELNVNALLLGDSALYLCASSLGLAGVYEQYFGPGTRLTVT.

The gene calls are TRBV6-5 and TRBJ1-2, with 8 bases lining up with TRBD1. Germline lookup yields CDR1 MNHEY and CDR2 SVGAGI. CDR3 length: 11 residues. With V trimmed by 7 bases and J by 7 bases, 2 bases remained unmatched. The CDR3 DNA follows: TGTGCCAGCACCACAGGGGGTGGCTACACCTTC. As protein: CASTTGGGYTF.

The gene calls are TRBV5-5 and TRBJ2-7; D is possibly TRBD2 (5 bases). The germline V gene has CDR1 SGHKS and CDR2 YYEKEE (reference sequence). Trimming cost V 0 bases and J 6 bases, with 13 bases left between them. There are 14 residues in the CDR3. The CDR3 is CASSLGHRGGEQYF. The CDR3 nucleotides read TGTGCCAGCAGCTTGGGACATCGGGGTGGCGAGCAGTACTTC.

The V gene is TRBV25-1, the J gene TRBJ2-7; D gene unclear. There are 12 residues in the CDR3. Trimming removed 3 bases from V and 3 bases from J, with 6 bases in between. Germline V gene sequence: CDR1 MGHDK, CDR2 SYGVNS. The CDR3 region is CASSDSFYEQYF. The CDR3, as DNA: TGTGCCAGCAGTGATTCGTTCTACGAGCAGTACTTC.

V and J are TRBV5-4 and TRBJ2-5, with 10 bases that match TRBD2. V lost 3 bases and J lost 2; bases outside the gene matches: 10. The length of the CDR3 is 17 residues. CDR1 is SGHNT and CDR2 is YYREEE in the germline V gene (reference sequence). The CDR3 region is CASSSGLARARQETQYF. In DNA, the CDR3 is TGTGCCAGCAGCTCGGGACTAGCGCGGGCCCGGCAAGAGACCCAGTACTTC.

The rearrangement links TRBV12-1 to TRBJ2-3; TRBD2 is taken as the D call from the table, unchecked against the DNA. TRBV12-1 is recorded as a pseudogene. The CDR3 has 18 residues. CDR3 DNA: TGTGCCAGCAGCTTTTGTCGGTTGGGACTAGCGGGAGCAGATACGCAGTATTTT. This encodes CASSFCRLGLAGADTQYF.

This clone has a single count. The CDR3, as DNA: TGTGCCTGGAGGGAGGGGGGGAACTCCTACGAGCAGTACTTC. Protein sequence: CAWREGGNSYEQYF. The rearrangement links TRBV30 to TRBJ2-7; D possibly corresponds to TRBD2 (7 bases). V lost 3 bases, J lost 0 bases, and 12 bases lay in between. The CDR3 length is 14 residues. Germline V gene data show CDR1 as GTSNPN and CDR2 as SVGIG (reference sequence). The complete variable domain, with remaining parts taken from reference TRBV30 and TRBJ2-7, reads SQTIHQWPATLVQPVGSPLSLECTVEGTSNPNLYWYRQAAGRGLQLLFYSVGIGQISSEVPQNLSASRPQDRQFILSSKKLLLSDSGFYLCAWREGGNSYEQYFGPGTRLTVT.

This clone appeared once. The gene calls are TRBV5-1 and TRBJ2-1; maybe TRBD2 (6 bases). The CDR3 loop spans 13 amino acids. V lost 4 bases and J lost 9, with 14 bases in between. Looked up from germline, CDR1 is SGHRS and CDR2 is YFSETQ. The DNA for the CDR3 is TGCGCCAGCAGCCCCCCACTAGCCGGTGAGCAGTTCTTC. Its protein product is CASSPPLAGEQFF.

V usage is TRBV7-9 and J usage is TRBJ2-3, with TRBD1 identical over 8 bases. V dropped 4 bases and J dropped 3; count of bases not matched to a gene: 15. Germline-derived CDR1 and CDR2 are SEHNR and FQNEAQ (reference sequence). The CDR3 runs 18 residues. The CDR3 protein is CASSSRLSSRGLTDTQYF. As DNA, the CDR3 is TGTGCCAGCAGCTCCCGGCTATCTTCCAGGGGGCTAACAGATACGCAGTATTTT. Based on the CDR3 plus reference TRBV7-9 and TRBJ2-3, the full variable domain is DTGVSQNPRHKITKRGQNVTFRCDPISEHNRLYWYRQTLGQGPEFLTYFQNEAQLEKSRLLSDRFSAERPKGSFSTLEIQRTEQGDSAMYLCASSSRLSSRGLTDTQYFGPGTRLTVL.